These 22 T cell receptor beta chains were all obtained from the same sample, sequenced in a study of blood T cells in healthy people across ages. Primers used in a second PCR of about 6 to 12 cycles were a sample-barcoded 5' primer and a J-beta primer mix. MiXCR, run by TCRdb on the 5' RACE reads, gives a single entry per CDR3 protein. The sample lists 910,000 or so distinct CDR3 sequences; roughly 51% were seen once. The sample comprised blood. The receptor set was obtained from a woman aged 60-75 years in good health.

V gene TRBV4-2 combines with J gene TRBJ2-3, with 8 bases identical to TRBD2. V lost 5 bases, J lost 1 base, and 8 bases stayed unmatched. The germline gives CDR1 LGHNA, CDR2 YNFKEQ. This CDR3 is built from 16 residues. Here the CDR3 reads CASSGYGRAGTDTQYF. The CDR3 DNA sequence: TGTGCCAGCAGCGGATACGGGAGGGCCGGCACAGATACGCAGTATTTT.

This clonotype was found once. The V gene is TRBV14, the J gene TRBJ2-7, with D maybe TRBD2 (6 bases). Germline lookup yields CDR1 SGHDN and CDR2 FVKESK. This CDR3 is built from 13 residues. Trimming left V 3 bases short and J 7 bases short, with 13 bases between. The CDR3 DNA is TGTGCCAGCAGCCAGAGGGATCGGGGGGAGCAGTACTTC. Its translation is CASSQRDRGEQYF.

The rearrangement uses TRBV7-2 and TRBJ2-6, with D uncertain. V was trimmed by 8 bases and J by 0 bases, leaving 8 bases between them. This CDR3 region has 14 residues. Germline V gives CDR1 SGHTA, CDR2 FQGNSA. CDR3 in amino acids: CASYWGSGANVLTF. The CDR3 DNA reads as TGTGCCAGCTATTGGGGCTCTGGGGCCAACGTCCTGACTTTC.

V and J are TRBV15 and TRBJ1-2, with D possibly being TRBD1 (5 bases). The germline gives CDR1 LNHNV, CDR2 YYDKDF (reference sequence). Trimming took 7 bases from V and 2 from J, leaving 14 bases between them. The CDR3 has 14 residues. For the CDR3, the DNA is TGTGCCACCAATGCAGGGTTAAAAAACTATGGCTACACCTTC. Amino acids: CATNAGLKNYGYTF.

This clonotype was counted a few times. V and J are TRBV29-1 and TRBJ2-1; D possibly corresponds to TRBD1 (5 bases). This CDR3 has 13 amino acids. V lost 7 bases and J lost 0, with 10 bases in between. The germline CDR1 and CDR2 sequences are SQVTM and ANQGSEA. The CDR3, as DNA: TGCAGCGCAACAGGTCCCTCCTACAATGAGCAGTTCTTC. As protein: CSATGPSYNEQFF.

In regard to this clonotype: At one end, the junction sequence differs from germline, possibly due to a read error. V usage is TRBV5-1 and J usage is TRBJ2-5; D might be TRBD2 (6 bases). The CDR3 loop spans 15 amino acids. Germline V lookup: CDR1 SGHRS, CDR2 YFSETQ. CDR3 region: CASSFREGGVYVQYF. The CDR3 region has the DNA TGCGCCAGTAGCTTTAGAGAGGGAGGAGTCTACGTGCAGTACTTC.

The CDR3 coding sequence is TGCAGTGCTTCCCTCCGGACAGTTAACACTGAAGCTTTCTTT. Residues: CSASLRTVNTEAFF. The rearrangement links TRBV20-1 to TRBJ1-1; D is perhaps TRBD1 (6 bases). The V gene's germline CDR1 is DFQATT and CDR2 SNEGSKA (reference sequence). Trimming stripped 5 bases from V and 2 bases from J, with 15 bases between. The CDR3 runs 14 residues.

This clonotype was seen at least ten times. The chain joins TRBV5-1 to TRBJ1-2; D possibly corresponds to TRBD1 (6 bases). This CDR3 region has 14 residues. Germline assignment: CDR1 SGHRS and CDR2 YFSETQ. The germline V and J ends were trimmed by 6 bases and 4 bases, with 16 bases remaining between them. CDR3 sequence: CASNEPGEAYGYTF. The CDR3, as DNA: TGCGCCAGCAACGAACCAGGGGAAGCCTATGGCTACACCTTC.

The rearrangement uses TRBV20-1 and TRBJ2-3, with D hard to call. The CDR3 sequence is 13 residues long. V lost 1 base, J lost 7 bases, and 12 bases lay in between. CDR1 is DFQATT and CDR2 is SNEGSKA in the germline V gene (reference sequence). The CDR3 reads CSARGYELYTQYF. The CDR3 bases are TGCAGTGCTAGAGGGTATGAACTATATACGCAGTATTTT.

On this clonotype: One end of the junction fails to match germline, which may point to a read error. J is TRBJ2-1 and V is TRBV4-2; D is ambiguous. The CDR3 consists of 15 residues. Looked up from germline, CDR1 is LGHNA and CDR2 is YNFKEQ. CDR3 sequence (DNA): TGTGCCAACAGCCAAGCGCCGAGCTCCTACAATGAGCAGTTCTTC. This codes for CANSQAPSSYNEQFF.

The rearrangement joins TRBV28 to TRBJ2-5; D is ambiguous. CDR1 MDHEN and CDR2 SYDVKM come from the germline V gene. The germline V and J ends were trimmed by 6 bases and 2 bases, with 13 bases remaining between them. This CDR3 comprises 14 residues. In DNA form, the CDR3 reads TGTGCCAGCAGAGAGAGGCAGATGCAAGAGACCCAGTACTTC. Protein sequence: CASRERQMQETQYF.

CDR3 DNA: TGTGCCACCAGCAGAGAAGGGGTGTCCTACGAGCAGTACTTC. Protein: CATSREGVSYEQYF. This chain connects TRBV15 to TRBJ2-7, with a weak D call TRBD1 (5 bases). Germline loops: CDR1 LNHNV, CDR2 YYDKDF (reference sequence). This CDR3 spans 14 amino acids. V gave up 0 bases and J gave up 1 base, with 7 bases separating them.

This clonotype came up a few times. V and J are TRBV7-2 and TRBJ2-7; TRBD2 aligns across 9 bases. J was trimmed by 3 bases and V by 6 bases; bases with no gene match: 12. Germline V lookup: CDR1 SGHTA, CDR2 FQGNSA. The length of the CDR3 is 16 residues. The CDR3 loop reads CASSRSGTSIDYEQYF. In DNA, the CDR3 is TGTGCCAGCAGTAGATCCGGGACTAGCATCGACTACGAGCAGTACTTC.

This clonotype was picked up a small number of times. The gene calls are TRBV28 and TRBJ2-7, with no clear D. Trimming stripped 5 bases from V and 7 bases from J, with 15 bases between. The CDR3 covers 13 residues. Germline V gene lookup returns CDR1 MDHEN and CDR2 SYDVKM. The CDR3 DNA reads TGTGCCAGCAGTCTCAGAGCGCCCAGGGAGCAGTACTTC. This encodes CASSLRAPREQYF.

On this clonotype itself: A read error may account for a junction end that differs from germline. The chain carries TRBV9 and TRBJ2-5, with D perhaps TRBD2 (6 bases). The CDR3 length is 13 residues. Looked up from germline, CDR1 is SGDLS and CDR2 is YYNGEE. Written as DNA, the CDR3 is TGTGCCAGTAGCGGAATAGAAAGAGCGACCCAGTACTTC. Protein product: CASSGIERATQYF.

The chain combines TRBV12-5 with TRBJ2-3; no definite D call. Germline CDR1 reads LGHNT; CDR2 reads FRNRAP. This CDR3 has 14 amino acids. Trimming took 2 bases from V and 4 from J, leaving 10 bases between them. CDR3 in amino acids: CASGLSVGADTQYF. The CDR3 region has the DNA TGTGCTAGTGGTTTGTCGGTTGGTGCAGATACGCAGTATTTT.

V usage is TRBV7-9 and J usage is TRBJ1-2, with 10 nucleotides matching TRBD1. The CDR3 runs to 18 residues. V trimming: 0 bases; J trimming: 3 bases; junction bases outside the gene matches: 10. Germline V gene lookup returns CDR1 SEHNR and CDR2 FQNEAQ (reference sequence). This CDR3 is CASSLATKGQGLDYGYTF. The DNA of the CDR3 is TGTGCCAGCAGCTTAGCTACTAAGGGACAGGGGCTAGACTATGGCTACACCTTC. The full variable domain, completed using reference TRBV7-9 and TRBJ1-2, is DTGVSQNPRHKITKRGQNVTFRCDPISEHNRLYWYRQTLGQGPEFLTYFQNEAQLEKSRLLSDRFSAERPKGSFSTLEIQRTEQGDSAMYLCASSLATKGQGLDYGYTFGSGTRLTVV.

The V call is TRBV2, the J call TRBJ1-2, with a tentative D call TRBD1 (6 bases). Trimming cost V 6 bases and J 0 bases, with 14 bases left between them. CDR1 and CDR2 from the germline V gene are SNHLY and FYNNEI. The CDR3 totals 15 residues. Here the CDR3 reads CASSQTQGSNYGYTF. CDR3 DNA: TGTGCCAGCAGCCAGACACAGGGCTCTAACTATGGCTACACCTTC.

The rearrangement uses TRBV20-1 and TRBJ1-2; possible D gene TRBD1, 6 bases. The ends were cut back, 1 base at V and 8 bases at J, with 20 bases in the middle. Germline CDR1 DFQATT, CDR2 SNEGSKA (reference sequence). CDR3 length: 15 residues. The CDR3 DNA reads TGCAGTGCTAGAGGGGGGATGGACAGCAATCACGGCTACACCTTC. Residues: CSARGGMDSNHGYTF.

V gene TRBV28 combines with J gene TRBJ2-7; weak D call: TRBD2 (5 bases). This CDR3 region has 12 residues. Germline loops: CDR1 MDHEN, CDR2 SYDVKM. Trimming pared 2 bases from V and 9 bases from J, leaving 11 bases between. This CDR3 is CASSLAGSGQYF. For the CDR3, the DNA is TGTGCCAGCAGTTTAGCGGGTTCGGGGCAGTACTTC. Looking up the rest from reference TRBV28 and TRBJ2-7 gives the full variable domain: DVKVTQSSRYLVKRTGEKVFLECVQDMDHENMFWYRQDPGLGLRLIYFSYDVKMKEKGDIPEGYSVSREKKERFSLILESASTNQTSMYLCASSLAGSGQYFGPGTRLTVT.

The genes are TRBV29-1 and TRBJ2-2, with D unclear. The CDR3 runs 11 residues. In germline, CDR1 is SQVTM, CDR2 ANQGSEA. Trimming shortened V by 4 bases and J by 4 bases, and 4 bases separated the two germline ends. CDR3 sequence (DNA): TGCAGCGTTGGGTTCACCGGGGAGCTGTTTTTT. Protein sequence: CSVGFTGELFF.

The chain employs TRBV24-1 and TRBJ2-5, with no clear D. The V end lost 3 bases, the J end lost 7 bases, and 17 bases lay between the germline ends. The CDR3 is 15 amino acids. Looked up from germline, CDR1 is KGHDR and CDR2 is SFDVKD. CDR3 DNA sequence: TGTGCCACCAGTGATGACATAGCCTTCCCGGGGACCCAGTACTTC. This gives the protein CATSDDIAFPGTQYF.